Below, 16 T cell receptor beta chains from the same sample are listed, as sequenced in a study of shared clonotypes between healthy human individuals. Libraries were prepared by immunoSEQ multiplex PCR; TCRdb keeps only in-frame clonotypes and omits some of them. The table has about 2.5 million clones, 85% to 95% seen once. Specimen: naive CD4+ T cells from PBMCs. As for subset: CD45RA+ positively selected. These receptors originate from a man between 18 and 35 years old in good health. Some clones in this sample may be carry-over from other donors' samples.

The rearrangement joins TRBV7-9 to TRBJ2-1; tentatively, D is TRBD1 (6 bases). Germline values: CDR1 SEHNR, CDR2 FQNEAQ (reference sequence). V was cut by 7 bases and J by 11 bases, with 15 bases left in between. CDR3 size: 12 residues. The CDR3 sequence is CASIQTQGKQFF. The CDR3 DNA sequence: TGTGCCAGCATCCAAACACAGGGAAAGCAGTTCTTC.

The V call is TRBV5-1, the J call TRBJ2-7, with D possibly TRBD1 on 6 matching bases. Germline V CDR1 and CDR2: SGHRS, YFSETQ. This CDR3 has 16 residues. Trimming cost V 2 bases and J 0 bases, with 15 bases left between them. Here the CDR3 DNA reads TGCGCCAGCAGCTTCCAACAGGGTATCTCCTCCTACGAGCAGTACTTC. This gives the protein CASSFQQGISSYEQYF.

This clone has a handful of counts. V usage is TRBV15 and J usage is TRBJ1-1, with TRBD1 matching 7 bases. After removal of 0 bases from V and 3 bases from J, the junction contained 7 bases not matched to a gene. Germline loops: CDR1 LNHNV, CDR2 YYDKDF (reference sequence). The CDR3 length is 16 residues. The CDR3 reads CATSRDPGQVYTEAFF. The CDR3, as DNA: TGTGCCACCAGCAGAGATCCAGGACAGGTCTACACTGAAGCTTTCTTT. Full variable domain (outside the CDR3, taken from reference TRBV15 and TRBJ1-1): DAMVIQNPRYQVTQFGKPVTLSCSQTLNHNVMYWYQQKSSQAPKLLFHYYDKDFNNEADTPDNFQSRRPNTSFCFLDIRSPGLGDTAMYLCATSRDPGQVYTEAFFGQGTRLTVV.

The rearrangement uses TRBV5-1 and TRBJ1-2; 7 nucleotides align to TRBD1. Germline CDR1 reads SGHRS; CDR2 reads YFSETQ. With 5 bases clipped from V and 0 bases from J, the junction kept 7 bases outside the gene matches. This CDR3 contains 15 residues. CDR3 loop: CASSVQTGSNYGYTF. The DNA for the CDR3 is TGCGCCAGCAGTGTACAGACAGGGTCTAACTATGGCTACACCTTC.

Regarding this clone: Other DNA sequences of this sample code for an identical CDR3. The rearrangement links TRBV11-2 to TRBJ2-3, with D unclear. CDR1 is SGHAT, CDR2 FQNNGV, per germline. The V end was cut by 0 bases, the J end by 6 bases, with 7 bases between. CDR3 length: 13 residues. The CDR3 region is CASSLDLGDTQYF. CDR3 DNA sequence: TGTGCCAGCAGCTTAGATCTGGGGGATACGCAGTATTTT.

In its sample, this clone was seen once. The chain carries TRBV5-1 and TRBJ1-4, with D maybe TRBD1 (5 bases). The V end lost 6 bases, the J end lost 5 bases, and 17 bases lay between the germline ends. The CDR3 has 15 residues. Per germline, CDR1 SGHRS and CDR2 YFSETQ. As DNA, the CDR3 is TGCGCCAGCATGAAGTCCGGGACGGCAAATGAAAAACTGTTTTTT. As protein: CASMKSGTANEKLFF.

Comment on this clone: Other nucleotide sequences in the sample specify the same CDR3. V gene TRBV14 combines with J gene TRBJ1-1, with D unresolved. The CDR3 covers 13 residues. Deletions cut 0 bases from V and 3 bases from J, with 5 bases between. CDR1 and CDR2 from the germline V gene are SGHDN and FVKESK. The CDR3 DNA follows: TGTGCCAGCAGCCAAGATCTTGACACTGAAGCTTTCTTT. This encodes CASSQDLDTEAFF.

This chain connects TRBV7-3 to TRBJ1-1, with D perhaps TRBD1 (5 bases). The CDR3 is made up of 14 amino acids. CDR1 is SGHTA and CDR2 is FQGTGA in the germline V gene. Trimming stripped 4 bases from V and 1 base from J, with 10 bases between. CDR3 sequence reads: CASSSRASNTEAFF. The CDR3 DNA reads TGTGCCAGCAGCTCCAGGGCATCGAACACTGAAGCTTTCTTT.

This clone appeared once. The chain has TRBV7-9 and TRBJ1-2; tentatively, D is TRBD1 (6 bases). The V and J ends lost 3 bases and 8 bases respectively, with 10 bases between them. The CDR3 spans 12 residues. Per germline, CDR1 SEHNR and CDR2 FQNEAQ (reference sequence). CDR3 region: CASSLGARGYTF. CDR3 in DNA: TGTGCCAGCAGCTTGGGGGCTCGGGGCTACACCTTC. The variable domain in full, with the rest retrieved from reference TRBV7-9 and TRBJ1-2, is DTGVSQNPRHKITKRGQNVTFRCDPISEHNRLYWYRQTLGQGPEFLTYFQNEAQLEKSRLLSDRFSAERPKGSFSTLEIQRTEQGDSAMYLCASSLGARGYTFGSGTRLTVV.

V is TRBV28 and J is TRBJ2-1; TRBD2 is a possible D gene (6 bases). Germline lookup yields CDR1 MDHEN and CDR2 SYDVKM. Trimming stripped 8 bases from V and 0 bases from J, with 11 bases between. The CDR3 consists of 14 residues. The CDR3 here is CASLLGGSYNEQFF. The CDR3 DNA is TGTGCCAGCCTACTGGGGGGCTCCTACAATGAGCAGTTCTTC.

The chain employs TRBV11-2 and TRBJ1-1; perhaps TRBD1 as D (5 bases). Germline CDR1 is SGHAT and CDR2 is FQNNGV. Trimming left V 1 base short and J 0 bases short, with 9 bases between. The CDR3 length is 15 residues. CDR3 sequence (DNA): TGTGCCAGCAGCTTAGGGGGGTCTCTGAACACTGAAGCTTTCTTT. It codes for CASSLGGSLNTEAFF.

The chain joins TRBV19 to TRBJ1-1; D not certain. The CDR3 contains 15 residues. The germline V gene encodes CDR1 LNHDA and CDR2 SQIVND (reference sequence). The V and J ends lost 6 bases and 3 bases respectively, with 17 bases between them. The CDR3 bases are TGTGCCAGTAGCCCCAGCACGCAAGTGTACACTGAAGCTTTCTTT. Its translation is CASSPSTQVYTEAFF.

This sequence joins TRBV7-9 and TRBJ2-7; 10 nucleotides match TRBD2. This CDR3 has 15 amino acids. V was clipped by 6 bases and J by 3 bases; unmatched bases: 8. The germline gives CDR1 SEHNR, CDR2 FQNEAQ (reference sequence). The CDR3 nucleotides read TGTGCCAGCAGTCGGGGGCTAGCGGGAGTCTACGAGCAGTACTTC. Residues: CASSRGLAGVYEQYF. The entire variable domain, with the rest obtained from reference TRBV7-9 and TRBJ2-7, is as follows: DTGVSQNPRHKITKRGQNVTFRCDPISEHNRLYWYRQTLGQGPEFLTYFQNEAQLEKSRLLSDRFSAERPKGSFSTLEIQRTEQGDSAMYLCASSRGLAGVYEQYFGPGTRLTVT.

Points on this clone: Other nucleotide sequences in the sample specify the same CDR3. In nucleotides, the CDR3 is TGCGCCAGCAGCTCGGACGGCTCCTACGAGCAGTACTTC. This codes for CASSSDGSYEQYF. J is TRBJ2-7 and V is TRBV5-1; D remains unclear. Germline V lookup: CDR1 SGHRS, CDR2 YFSETQ. CDR3 length equals 13 residues. The V gene lost 3 bases and the J gene lost 0 bases, with 7 bases spanning the gap.

This chain joins TRBV28 and TRBJ2-1, with TRBD1 matching 12 bases. V shed 5 bases and J 7 bases; nucleotides not matched to a gene: 9. Per germline, CDR1 MDHEN and CDR2 SYDVKM. The CDR3 contains 16 residues. CDR3 in amino acids: CASSPRGQGAVNEQFF. In DNA form, the CDR3 reads TGTGCCAGCAGTCCGCGGGGACAGGGGGCCGTGAATGAGCAGTTCTTC.

This chain links TRBV7-3 with TRBJ2-6; 7 nucleotides align to TRBD2. Germline V CDR1 and CDR2: SGHTA, FQGTGA. J was trimmed by 2 bases and V by 2 bases; bases with no gene match: 6. This CDR3 has 17 amino acids. CDR3 protein: CASSLDGRGPGANVLTF. The CDR3 DNA reads as TGTGCCAGCAGCTTAGATGGGAGGGGCCCTGGGGCCAACGTCCTGACTTTC.